The source of this T cell receptor (beta chain) is a study of T cells in Graves' hyperthyroidism and ophthalmopathy. Amplified TCR beta CDR3 regions came from RNA transcripts. The TCR CDR3 first-round RT-PCR relied on the HTBI primer set. TCRdb reprocessed the multiplex PCR reads with MiXCR, giving one entry per CDR3 protein. The sample yields some 560,000 distinct CDR3 sequences, around 14% seen once. V shed 0 bases, J shed 4 bases, and the junction held 18 bases outside the gene matches. The CDR3 is 21 residues long. Germline V gene sequence: CDR1 LGHNA, CDR2 YSLEER. This clonotype was observed a handful of times.

The chain is built from TRBV4-3 and TRBJ2-7; 13 nucleotides align to TRBD2. This sequence originates from a woman aged 25 to 45 with Graves' hyperthyroidism. The material sequenced was blood. The CDR3 loop is CASSQDSWTGLAGEYSYEQYF. CDR3 in DNA: TGCGCCAGCAGCCAAGATTCATGGACTGGACTAGCGGGAGAATATTCTTACGAGCAGTACTTC.